This T cell receptor (beta chain) comes out of a study of naive and memory T cell subsets. An equimolar mix of two oligonucleotides served as the beta constant-region primer for TRBC1 and TRBC2. The ligated cDNA underwent four PCR rounds using SP2 and nested alpha and beta constant-region primers. A 12-nucleotide UMI and the SP2 primer were added to the cDNA 3' end by oligonucleotide ligation. TCRdb called the UMI-ligation and nested PCR reads again in MiXCR, with one record for every CDR3 protein. This sample has 95,000 to 150,000 distinct CDR3 sequences, with roughly 36% found just once. Points on this clonotype: Its specificity is unknown.

Broader study findings: Clonotypes are single alpha or beta chains, not paired receptors.

Germline V gene data show CDR1 as SEHNR and CDR2 as FQNEAQ (reference sequence). The CDR3 runs 15 residues. V gave up 5 bases and J gave up 2 bases, with 15 bases separating them. The TCR was taken from a human donor in good health. Input material: central memory CD4+ T cells from blood. V usage is TRBV7-9 and J usage is TRBJ2-5; tentative D call: TRBD2 (5 bases). The CDR3 loop is CASSTPGLLQETQYF. The CDR3 region has the DNA TGTGCCAGCAGCACGCCCGGACTGTTACAAGAGACCCAGTACTTC.